This TCR beta chain appears in the sequencing data of a study of glioma-infiltrating T cells. Study-level points and caveats: Above-expected tissue-blood divergence occurred in all gliomas, most in low-grade ones.

The trim removed 6 bases at V and 1 base at J, leaving 12 bases unmatched. CDR3 length: 17 amino acids. The V gene's germline CDR1 is DFQATT and CDR2 SNEGSKA (reference sequence). Using RNA template, CDR3s of TCR alpha and beta were amplified with iRepertoire arm-PCR. Input was roughly 85-450 ng of tissue mRNA or PBMC total RNA. Each CDR3 protein is one row after TCRdb ran MiXCR on the multiplex PCR reads. The data hold 170,000 or so distinct CDR3 sequences, with about 47% observed a single time. Comments on this clonotype: The target antigen is unknown. A much larger clonotype is one base distant, so this may be a read error.

This sequence joins TRBV20-1 and TRBJ2-3, with TRBD2 matching over 11 bases. The sample consisted of glioma tissue, nonneoplastic brain tissue, or PBMCs (not recorded which). The receptor was derived from a human donor with low-grade glioma or glioblastoma, undergoing nonglioma brain surgery, or in good health (not recorded which). Here the CDR3 reads CSAHGTSGPTGTDTQYF. The CDR3 region has the DNA TGCAGTGCCCATGGGACTAGCGGCCCCACCGGCACAGATACGCAGTATTTT.